This TCR beta chain is drawn from a study of T cell changes during pregnancy in multiple sclerosis. Sequencing used immunoSEQ multiplex PCR; TCRdb keeps in-frame clones, though not all of them. The sample has fewer than 40,000 clones, 92% seen once; the top ten hold approximately 0.8%. Germline CDR1 SGHKS, CDR2 YYEKEE (reference sequence). The CDR3 runs to 15 residues. V lost 4 bases and J lost 10; bases outside the gene matches: 11. The chain combines TRBV5-5 with TRBJ1-4; 9 bases fit TRBD1. The source of this sequence is a female donor with multiple sclerosis, enrolled in a pregnancy study. The sample consisted of CD4+ T cells from peripheral blood mononuclear cells, taken in the third trimester of pregnancy. The CDR3 loop is CASSPAGTGQVKLFF. The CDR3, as DNA: TGTGCCAGCAGCCCGGCCGGGACAGGGCAGGTAAAACTGTTTTTT. Looking up the rest from reference TRBV5-5 and TRBJ1-4 gives the full variable domain: DAGVTQSPTHLIKTRGQQVTLRCSPISGHKSVSWYQQVLGQGPQFIFQYYEKEERGRGNFPDRFSARQFPNYSSELNVNALLLGDSALYLCASSPAGTGQVKLFFGSGTQLSVL.